This T cell receptor beta chain came from a study of T cell responses to AZD1222 COVID-19 vaccine. The CDR3 is 14 amino acids. Germline assignment: CDR1 SGHRS and CDR2 YFSETQ. V gave up 4 bases and J gave up 4 bases, with 14 bases separating them. About this clone: Its antigen is currently unknown.

Profiling relied on immunoSEQ multiplex PCR, and the TCRdb table lists in-frame clones only, not all of them. Here the sample spans more than 70,000 clones, roughly 88% being singletons. The study, taken as a whole, reports: Donors were mostly white British, more females; clonal diversity possibly underestimated. Along spike, vaccine-associated CD4 TCRs were found throughout, with dominance at 160-218 and 743-854.

The J gene is TRBJ1-2, the V gene TRBV5-1, with D tentatively TRBD1 (6 bases). This specimen was peripheral blood, taken on day 0 of AZD1222 vaccination. This clonotype was obtained from an adult in good health. The CDR3 loop reads CASSEPGTPYGYTF. CDR3 in DNA: TGCGCCAGCAGCGAACCAGGGACACCCTATGGCTACACCTTC.